Shown below are 12 T cell receptor beta chains from a single sample sequenced in a study of blood T cell repertoires in COVID-19. Sequencing used immunoSEQ multiplex PCR; TCRdb keeps in-frame clones, though not all of them. The sample records 75,000 to 100,000 clones, approximately 90% being singletons. Sequencing was done on a sample of peripheral blood. The source of these receptors is a human donor in a cohort sampled during active COVID-19.

The chain is built from TRBV20-1 and TRBJ1-6, with D perhaps matching TRBD1 (6 bases). Per germline, CDR1 DFQATT and CDR2 SNEGSKA (reference sequence). This CDR3 region has 12 residues. The V and J ends lost 3 bases and 10 bases respectively, with 10 bases between them. CDR3 bases: TGCAGTGCTAGTGAGGGGGGGTCACCCCTCCACTTT. This codes for CSASEGGSPLHF.

This chain joins TRBV7-3 and TRBJ2-1; 12 positions match TRBD1. CDR3 length equals 15 residues. Germline CDR1 and CDR2: SGHTA and FQGTGA. The V gene end was trimmed by 4 bases and the J gene end by 9 bases; junction bases not matched to a gene: 7. The CDR3 region has the DNA TGTGCCAGCAGCTATGGGACAGGGGGCCACCGTGAGCAGTTCTTC. Its translation is CASSYGTGGHREQFF.

The V call is TRBV11-3, the J call TRBJ1-2, with TRBD1 matching 7 bases. The CDR3 is made up of 16 amino acids. CDR1 and CDR2 (germline): SGHNT, YENEEA. The V segment lost 6 bases and the J segment 2 bases; nucleotides outside the gene matches: 12. CDR3 amino acids: CASRTKRTRGNYGYTF. DNA of the CDR3: TGTGCCAGCAGAACGAAAAGAACCAGGGGGAACTATGGCTACACCTTC.

Here the CDR3 DNA reads TGCGCCAGCAGCGGAACAGGGCTGAACACTGAAGCTTTCTTT. Translating gives CASSGTGLNTEAFF. The J gene is TRBJ1-1, the V gene TRBV5-1; tentatively, D is TRBD1 (6 bases). The germline V gene has CDR1 SGHRS and CDR2 YFSETQ. The CDR3 totals 14 residues. V lost 4 bases and J lost 0, with 10 bases in between.

The gene calls are TRBV4-3 and TRBJ2-1; D not resolved. The ends were cut back, 0 bases at V and 4 bases at J, with 7 bases in the middle. The CDR3 spans 14 residues. Germline-derived CDR1 and CDR2 are LGHNA and YSLEER. CDR3 protein: CASSQDWRYNEQFF. CDR3 sequence (DNA): TGCGCCAGCAGCCAAGATTGGCGGTACAATGAGCAGTTCTTC.

This clone was detected once. The chain is built from TRBV7-3 and TRBJ2-1; 7 bases agree with TRBD2. This CDR3 region has 15 residues. In germline, CDR1 is SGHTA, CDR2 FQGTGA. After removal of 5 bases from V and 2 bases from J, the junction contained 6 bases not matched to a gene. The CDR3 DNA sequence: TGTGCCAGCAGCCCGGGGACTATCACCTACAATGAGCAGTTCTTC. As protein: CASSPGTITYNEQFF. Drawing the rest from reference TRBV7-3 and TRBJ2-1, the complete variable domain is GAGVSQTPSNKVTEKGKYVELRCDPISGHTALYWYRQSLGQGPEFLIYFQGTGAADDSGLPNDRFFAVRPEGSVSTLKIQRTERGDSAVYLCASSPGTITYNEQFFGPGTRLTVL.

The chain combines TRBV5-1 with TRBJ2-6; TRBD1 is a possible D gene (6 bases). Trimming left V 0 bases short and J 0 bases short, with 7 bases between. This CDR3 spans 16 amino acids. Germline-derived CDR1 and CDR2 are SGHRS and YFSETQ. For the CDR3, the DNA is TGCGCCAGCAGCTTGGAGGGGGTCTCTGGGGCCAACGTCCTGACTTTC. It is translated as CASSLEGVSGANVLTF.

Only one count was recorded for this clone. The chain couples TRBV28 to TRBJ1-2; possibly TRBD1 for D (6 bases). Trimming took 3 bases from V and 2 from J, leaving 7 bases between them. The germline gives CDR1 MDHEN, CDR2 SYDVKM. The CDR3 contains 13 residues. CDR3 protein: CASSFQGNYGYTF. In DNA, the CDR3 is TGTGCCAGCAGTTTTCAGGGGAACTATGGCTACACCTTC.

This chain joins TRBV5-4 and TRBJ1-2; D perhaps matches TRBD1 (6 bases). Trimming left V 0 bases short and J 1 base short, with 16 bases between. Germline lookup yields CDR1 SGHNT and CDR2 YYREEE (reference sequence). The CDR3 extends over 17 amino acids. DNA of the CDR3: TGTGCCAGCAGCTTGGGGACAGCTCGGCCCTTTAACTATGGCTACACCTTC. This gives the protein CASSLGTARPFNYGYTF.

This chain uses TRBV29-1 with TRBJ2-3, with 8 bases fitting TRBD2. Trimming took 7 bases from V and 15 from J; bases not matched to a gene: 9. Germline assignment: CDR1 SQVTM and CDR2 ANQGSEA. The CDR3 is 10 amino acids. For the CDR3, the DNA is TGCAGCGCGGGGGGGGAGGGTCCCTATTTT. This sequence encodes CSAGGEGPYF.

Of note for this clone: Other DNA variants within this sample encode the same CDR3. This chain uses TRBV27 with TRBJ1-4; D uncertain. The CDR3 spans 12 residues. The germline V and J ends were trimmed by 5 bases and 7 bases, with 8 bases remaining between them. The germline V gene encodes CDR1 MNHEY and CDR2 SMNVEV (reference sequence). The chain's CDR3 is CASSPSGEKLFF. CDR3 nucleotide sequence: TGTGCCAGCAGTCCCTCCGGTGAAAAACTGTTTTTT.

The chain is built from TRBV25-1 and TRBJ2-5, with a possible D match to TRBD1 (6 bases). Germline V CDR1 and CDR2: MGHDK, SYGVNS. V gave up 0 bases and J gave up 4 bases, with 12 bases separating them. This CDR3 comprises 15 residues. The CDR3 is CASSEYSQGRETQYF. The CDR3 coding sequence is TGTGCCAGCAGTGAATATAGCCAGGGGCGAGAGACCCAGTACTTC.